Following are 24 T cell receptor beta chains from one sample sequenced in a study of vaccination effects on CD4 cells after COVID-19. Antigen-specific CD4+ T cells were expanded with viral peptide pools in the ViraFEST assay before sequencing. Culture proceeded for approximately nine days, and CD4+ T cells were then isolated. Data came from immunoSEQ multiplex PCR; TCRdb stores just in-frame clones and leaves some out. The sample contains around 19,000 clones, 70% of which appear only once. These TCRs' antigens remain unknown. Sample: CD4+ T cells from PBMCs cultured with HCoV-229E spike peptides, taken before COVID-19 vaccination. The receptors were sampled from a human donor who received a COVID-19 vaccine.

This clone was counted a few times. The chain is built from TRBV6-5 and TRBJ1-6, with D tentatively TRBD1 (6 bases). V lost 0 bases and J lost 10, with 13 bases in between. The CDR3 consists of 15 residues. Per germline, CDR1 MNHEY and CDR2 SVGAGI. Here the CDR3 reads CASSYSTQGISPLHF. The CDR3 DNA sequence: TGTGCCAGCAGTTACTCGACACAGGGTATCTCACCCCTCCACTTT.

The chain carries TRBV7-2 and TRBJ2-3; D not resolved. The CDR3 covers 12 residues. V gave up 5 bases and J gave up 7 bases, with 10 bases separating them. Germline loops: CDR1 SGHTA, CDR2 FQGNSA. The CDR3 reads CASSRTVHTQYF. CDR3 DNA: TGTGCCAGCAGCCGAACCGTGCATACGCAGTATTTT.

This clone is deemed medium-sized (0.01 to 0.1%). The genes are TRBV2 and TRBJ1-2; possible D gene TRBD1, 6 bases. This CDR3 has 15 amino acids. Germline V CDR1 and CDR2: SNHLY, FYNNEI. V was trimmed by 6 bases and J by 7 bases, leaving 21 bases between them. The CDR3: CASSKQGSEVGGYTF. CDR3 nucleotide sequence: TGTGCCAGCAGCAAACAGGGTTCGGAGGTTGGTGGCTACACCTTC.

The V gene is TRBV28, the J gene TRBJ1-1, with TRBD1 matching 8 bases. V dropped 7 bases and J dropped 6; count of bases not matched to a gene: 7. CDR1 is MDHEN, CDR2 SYDVKM, per germline. This CDR3 spans 13 amino acids. Written as DNA, the CDR3 is TGTGCCAGCACGACAGGGGCCCGACCTGAAGCTTTCTTT. Translated: CASTTGARPEAFF.

This clone showed up just once. The rearrangement uses TRBV6-5 and TRBJ2-3, with D perhaps TRBD1 (7 bases). V shed 5 bases and J shed 3 bases, with 15 bases lying between them. The CDR3 length is 15 residues. The germline gives CDR1 MNHEY, CDR2 SVGAGI. The CDR3 region is CASSRIRGRTDTQYF. CDR3 coding DNA: TGTGCCAGCAGTCGTATCAGGGGGAGGACAGATACGCAGTATTTT.

This clone was found a few times. The gene calls are TRBV7-2 and TRBJ1-3; a weak D match, TRBD1 (5 bases). The CDR3 contains 16 residues. CDR1 is SGHTA and CDR2 is FQGNSA in the germline V gene. The V end was cut by 5 bases, the J end by 0 bases, with 14 bases between. The CDR3 nucleotides read TGTGCCAGCAGCCCCATGTCCGGGGGCTCTGGAAACACCATATATTTT. Its translation: CASSPMSGGSGNTIYF.

In this sample, this clone turned up once. The J gene is TRBJ2-7, the V gene TRBV11-1, with 7 positions matching TRBD1. Trimming cost V 2 bases and J 4 bases; bases outside gene matches: 5. The CDR3 is 14 amino acids. Germline assignment: CDR1 SGHAT and CDR2 FQDESV (reference sequence). The CDR3 region is CASSLRTGGYEQYF. As DNA, the CDR3 is TGTGCCAGCAGCTTAAGGACAGGCGGTTACGAGCAGTACTTC.

This clone turned up a few times. The chain uses TRBV4-1 and TRBJ1-6, with 7 nucleotides matching TRBD1. The CDR3 is 17 amino acids. Germline CDR1 reads MGHRA; CDR2 reads YSYEKL. The V and J ends lost 1 base and 1 base, in that order; junction bases with no gene match: 4. The CDR3 sequence is CASSQAQQGSYNSPLHF. The CDR3 DNA follows: TGCGCCAGCAGCCAAGCCCAACAGGGGTCCTATAATTCACCCCTCCACTTT.

This chain joins TRBV7-2 and TRBJ2-1, with 11 bases aligning to TRBD2. The CDR3 consists of 18 residues. CDR1 is SGHTA, CDR2 FQGNSA, per germline. With 1 base clipped from V and 5 bases from J, the junction kept 10 bases outside the gene matches. CDR3 sequence: CASSLVFLAGGINNEQFF. CDR3 DNA sequence: TGTGCCAGCAGCTTAGTGTTCCTAGCGGGGGGTATAAACAATGAGCAGTTCTTC.

The chain uses TRBV6-5 and TRBJ2-3, with a weak D call TRBD2 (8 bases). V was clipped by 8 bases and J by 7 bases, with 22 bases between them. There are 15 residues in the CDR3. Looked up from germline, CDR1 is MNHEY and CDR2 is SVGAGI. Written as DNA, the CDR3 is TGTGCCAGCGGCCTCGGGGGGGACAGCACTTATACGCAGTATTTT. Translation: CASGLGGDSTYTQYF.

This chain joins TRBV6-6 and TRBJ1-5; the D gene is possibly TRBD1 (6 bases). V was shortened by 6 bases and J by 2 bases, with 14 bases between the two germline ends. This CDR3 is built from 15 residues. Germline V gene sequence: CDR1 MNHNY, CDR2 SVGAGI (reference sequence). The CDR3 is CASRADEGGNQPQHF. Here the CDR3 DNA reads TGTGCCAGCAGGGCAGACGAGGGGGGCAATCAGCCCCAGCATTTT.

The chain joins TRBV3-1 (or the pseudogene TRBV3-2) to TRBJ2-3; 8 bases fit TRBD2. Per germline, CDR1 LGHDT and CDR2 YNNKEL (reference sequence). The V segment lost 4 bases and the J segment 14 bases; nucleotides outside the gene matches: 11. The CDR3 sequence is 13 residues long. CDR3 coding DNA: TGTGCCAGCAGCCCCACGGATAGCGGGGCCCGGTATTTT. Encoded protein: CASSPTDSGARYF.

The chain employs TRBV5-1 and TRBJ2-7; the match to TRBD2 covers 10 bases. The germline V gene encodes CDR1 SGHRS and CDR2 YFSETQ. V lost 4 bases to trimming and J lost 4 bases; unmatched junction nucleotides: 8. This CDR3 is 15 amino acids long. CDR3: CASSQGSGRVYEQYF. CDR3 coding DNA: TGCGCCAGCAGCCAGGGAAGCGGGAGGGTTTACGAGCAGTACTTC.

This clone has more than one count but fewer than ten. The rearrangement uses TRBV6-1 and TRBJ1-1; possible D gene TRBD1, 6 bases. Between the trimmed V and J ends, which lost 1 base and 4 bases, there was a span of 10 bases. The CDR3 extends over 14 amino acids. Per germline, CDR1 MNHNS and CDR2 SASEGT. CDR3 region: CASSEVGGGTEAFF. The CDR3 DNA is TGTGCCAGCAGTGAAGTAGGAGGGGGCACTGAAGCTTTCTTT.

This clone was seen only a few times. The rearrangement links TRBV3-1 (or the pseudogene TRBV3-2) to TRBJ1-2; D is undetermined. The length of the CDR3 is 13 residues. V was pared by 0 bases and J by 1 base, with 3 bases between. The germline V gene encodes CDR1 LGHDT and CDR2 YNNKEL (reference sequence). The CDR3 protein is CASSQEGNYGYTF. CDR3 nucleotide sequence: TGTGCCAGCAGCCAAGAGGGTAACTATGGCTACACCTTC.

This clone was seen more than once but under ten times. This chain connects TRBV14 to TRBJ1-2, with a tentative D call TRBD1 (5 bases). Germline V gives CDR1 SGHDN, CDR2 FVKESK. CDR3 length equals 13 residues. The germline V and J ends were trimmed by 4 bases and 8 bases, with 14 bases remaining between them. The CDR3 coding sequence is TGTGCCAGCAGCCCGGGGACGGTTCGCGGCTACACCTTC. Translating it yields CASSPGTVRGYTF.

The rearrangement joins TRBV10-3 to TRBJ2-7, with TRBD2 matching over 7 bases. V lost 8 bases to trimming and J lost 8 bases; unmatched junction nucleotides: 12. CDR1 is ENHRY, CDR2 SYGVKD, per germline. CDR3 length: 13 residues. DNA of the CDR3: TGTGCCATCCGGGGGGAGAGTGTTTGGAAGCAGTACTTC. Its protein is CAIRGESVWKQYF.

The J gene is TRBJ1-2, the V gene TRBV3-1 (or the pseudogene TRBV3-2); D is undetermined. CDR1 and CDR2 from the germline V gene are LGHDT and YNNKEL (reference sequence). This CDR3 region has 14 residues. Deletions cut 5 bases from V and 1 base from J, with 11 bases between. CDR3 residues: CASSSDGFNYGYTF. The CDR3 nucleotides read TGTGCCAGCAGCTCTGACGGGTTTAACTATGGCTACACCTTC.

The chain uses TRBV4-1 and TRBJ2-7; 8 bases align to TRBD2. The V gene's germline CDR1 is MGHRA and CDR2 YSYEKL. The CDR3 covers 15 residues. V gave up 6 bases and J gave up 7 bases; unmatched junction bases: 14. This chain's CDR3 is CASSSAGGRSWEQYF. The CDR3 DNA sequence: TGCGCCAGCAGTTCCGCGGGAGGAAGATCGTGGGAGCAGTACTTC.

The chain links TRBV3-1 (or the pseudogene TRBV3-2) to TRBJ1-1; 7 bases map to TRBD1. V lost 5 bases and J lost 2; bases outside the gene matches: 5. Per the germline V gene, CDR1 is LGHDT and CDR2 is YNNKEL (reference sequence). This CDR3 is 14 amino acids long. DNA of the CDR3: TGTGCCAGCAGCAAAGGACAGGTTAACACTGAAGCTTTCTTT. Residues: CASSKGQVNTEAFF.

The chain joins TRBV19 to TRBJ2-3, with 8 nucleotides matching TRBD2. The CDR3 length is 16 residues. J gave up 9 bases and V 7 bases, and 18 bases lay outside the gene matches. From germline, CDR1 is LNHDA and CDR2 SQIVND (reference sequence). The CDR3 nucleotides are TGTGCCAGTACCCCACGAGGACTAGCTGAAGCGGAAACGCAGTATTTT. Translation gives CASTPRGLAEAETQYF.

This sequence joins TRBV7-8 and TRBJ2-5, with a tentative D call TRBD2 (6 bases). The germline V gene has CDR1 SGHVS and CDR2 FQNEAQ. Deletions cut 8 bases from V and 5 bases from J, with 18 bases between. CDR3 length: 14 residues. CDR3 sequence reads: CASGPGARGETQYF. In DNA form, the CDR3 reads TGTGCCAGCGGCCCCGGGGCACGGGGGGAGACCCAGTACTTC.

This chain joins TRBV25-1 and TRBJ2-7; 7 bases line up with TRBD1. This CDR3 comprises 14 residues. CDR1 is MGHDK and CDR2 is SYGVNS in the germline V gene. After removal of 5 bases from V and 6 bases from J, the junction contained 10 bases not matched to a gene. The CDR3 sequence is CASSRTGRLGEQYF. CDR3 bases: TGTGCCAGCAGTCGGACAGGCCGTTTAGGCGAGCAGTACTTC.

The chain is built from TRBV7-9 and TRBJ2-3; 8 bases align to TRBD2. The CDR3 is made up of 17 amino acids. V gave up 3 bases and J gave up 7 bases; unmatched junction bases: 15. Per the germline V gene, CDR1 is SEHNR and CDR2 is FQNEAQ (reference sequence). The CDR3 DNA sequence: TGTGCCAGCAGCTTCACTTCGACGGGAGGGCCCTCCAATACGCAGTATTTT. The encoded protein is CASSFTSTGGPSNTQYF.